A selection of T cell receptor beta chains follows, all from one sample in a study of CD8+CD57+ T cells in acquired aplastic anemia. In TCRdb, the reads were re-called with MiXCR into one record per CDR3 protein. The sample consists of around 150,000 distinct CDR3 sequences, approximately 40% of them appearing once. The sequenced material came from sorted CD4+, CD8+, or CD8+CD57+ T cells (not recorded which) from PBMCs. Receptors were obtained from a human donor in good health. CDR3s leave out the opening cysteine and the closing phenylalanine or tryptophan. Fields, in order: clone size, J gene, V gene, CDR3 protein. A row's size may be missing; if present it is once, few, many or a size class.

abundance: many; j_gene: TRBJ1-2; v_gene: TRBV6-5; CDR3aa: ASSFGQGTGGYT
abundance: few; j_gene: TRBJ1-4; v_gene: TRBV5-1; CDR3aa: ASSSGGTIEKLF
abundance: many; j_gene: TRBJ1-1; v_gene: TRBV3-1; CDR3aa: ASSQDMGRSEAF
abundance: NA; j_gene: TRBJ2-7; v_gene: TRBV29-1; CDR3aa: SGLGPLDSYEQY
abundance: NA; j_gene: TRBJ1-6; v_gene: TRBV10-2; CDR3aa: ASSERGQGTSNSPLH
abundance: NA; j_gene: TRBJ2-5; v_gene: TRBV6-4; CDR3aa: ASGTRQETQY
abundance: many; j_gene: TRBJ2-2; v_gene: TRBV7-2; CDR3aa: ASSLQAGGNTGELF
abundance: NA; j_gene: TRBJ1-2; v_gene: TRBV20-1; CDR3aa: SARDPGANYGYT
abundance: many; j_gene: TRBJ2-7; v_gene: TRBV19; CDR3aa: ASSPGTAYEQY
abundance: many; j_gene: TRBJ2-3; v_gene: TRBV29-1; CDR3aa: SCGGTGGSDTQY
abundance: NA; j_gene: TRBJ2-3; v_gene: TRBV4-2; CDR3aa: ASSIGGSTDTQY
abundance: NA; j_gene: TRBJ1-1; v_gene: TRBV2; CDR3aa: ASSRDGGVWAF
abundance: many; j_gene: TRBJ2-7; v_gene: TRBV12-5; CDR3aa: ASGLARGEIYEQY
abundance: once; j_gene: TRBJ1-1; v_gene: TRBV2; CDR3aa: ASSLPGYGEAF
abundance: many; j_gene: TRBJ2-5; v_gene: TRBV9; CDR3aa: ASSEGGIGTLYQETQY
abundance: NA; j_gene: TRBJ2-7; v_gene: TRBV10-3; CDR3aa: AISPISSGTYEQY
abundance: many; j_gene: TRBJ2-7; v_gene: TRBV12-3/TRBV12-4; CDR3aa: ASRGQGWGYEQY